Listed below are T cell receptor beta chains from one sample, sequenced in a study of blood T cell repertoires in COVID-19. Sequencing was performed with immunoSEQ multiplex PCR; in TCRdb, only in-frame clones are kept and a portion is missing. Altogether roughly 150,000 clones are present, roughly four fifths being singletons, with the ten largest covering about 2.1%. Specimen: peripheral blood. The receptors were sampled from a woman older than 75 with acute or convalescent COVID-19. CDR3s include the opening cysteine and the closing phenylalanine or tryptophan.

>TRBV18|TRBJ2-7
CASRNTGPPYEQYF
>TRBV6-5|TRBJ2-7
CASSPGLAGMYEQYF
>TRBV9|TRBJ2-3
CASSLTSGGTDTQYF
>TRBV6-5|TRBJ1-1
CASISDRVNTEAFF
>TRBV5-1|TRBJ1-1
CASSLAGGVEAFF
>TRBV2|TRBJ2-7
CASSVNFNYEQYF
>TRBV11-2|TRBJ1-6
CASSLLAGGDRYNSPLHF
>TRBV6-5|TRBJ1-2
CATGQGYGYTF
>TRBV9|TRBJ2-2
CASSVRQTTGELFF
>TRBV6-6|TRBJ2-2
CASIPLGGTSGSEKFF
>TRBV19|TRBJ2-2
CASLRGTGVNTGELFF
>TRBV6-5|TRBJ2-7
CATTEYNYEQYF
>TRBV5-5|TRBJ2-1
CASSFRDSYNEQFF
>TRBV5-4|TRBJ2-5
CASSRSAGGLETQYF
>TRBV7-9|TRBJ2-3
CASSSPGLAGGISDTQYF
>TRBV18|TRBJ1-5
CASSPLEGQPQHF
>TRBV7-9|TRBJ1-1
CASSLAQVSTEAFF
>TRBV4-3|TRBJ2-7
CASSQYPGAAYEQYF
>TRBV30|TRBJ2-2
CAWSAANTGELFF